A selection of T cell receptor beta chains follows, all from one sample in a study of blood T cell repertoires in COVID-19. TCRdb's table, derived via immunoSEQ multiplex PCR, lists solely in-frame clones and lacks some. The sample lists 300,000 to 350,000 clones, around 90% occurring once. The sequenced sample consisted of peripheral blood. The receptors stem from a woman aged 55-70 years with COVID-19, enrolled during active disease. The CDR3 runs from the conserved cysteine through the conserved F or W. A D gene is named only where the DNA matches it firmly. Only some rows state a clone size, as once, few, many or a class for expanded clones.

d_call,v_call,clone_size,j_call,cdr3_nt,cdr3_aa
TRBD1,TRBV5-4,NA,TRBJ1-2,TGTGCCAGCAGGGGACAGGGAGGGTATGGCTACACCTTC,CASRGQGGYGYTF
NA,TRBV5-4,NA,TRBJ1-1,TGTGCCAGCAGCTCCGAGTATCGCATTATGAACACTGAAGCTTTCTTT,CASSSEYRIMNTEAFF
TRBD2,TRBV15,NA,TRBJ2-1,TGTGCCACCAGCAGAGCTTTAGCGGGGAGCTACAATGAGCAGTTCTTC,CATSRALAGSYNEQFF
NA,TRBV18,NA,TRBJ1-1,TGTGCCAGCTCACCACGGGCGACAGATACTGAAGCTTTCTTT,CASSPRATDTEAFF
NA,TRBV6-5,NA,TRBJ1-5,TGTGCCAGCATCACACCTTCATTGGGCCATCAGCCCCAGCATTTT,CASITPSLGHQPQHF
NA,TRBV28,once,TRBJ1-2,TGTGCCAGCAGTTTATTCGGGGGCTACACCTTC,CASSLFGGYTF
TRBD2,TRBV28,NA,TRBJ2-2,TGTGCCAGCAGTCCGTCGACTAGCATGGACACCGGGGAGCTGTTTTTT,CASSPSTSMDTGELFF
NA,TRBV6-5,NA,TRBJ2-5,TGTGCCAGCAGTTCGGGGGAGACCCAGTACTTC,CASSSGETQYF
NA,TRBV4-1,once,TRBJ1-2,TGCGCCAGCAGCCAAGAAAGTGGGCAGGGCCTTAACTATGGCTACACCTTC,CASSQESGQGLNYGYTF
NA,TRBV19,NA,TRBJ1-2,TGTGCCAGTAGTATTTCTACTAACTATGGCTACACCTTC,CASSISTNYGYTF
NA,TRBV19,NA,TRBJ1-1,TGTGCCAGTAGTAGACAGACGGCGCAATTTGAAGCTTTCTTT,CASSRQTAQFEAFF
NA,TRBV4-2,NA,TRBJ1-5,TGTGCCAGCAGCCCTAATGGGGGCGAGGGACAGCCCCAGCATTTT,CASSPNGGEGQPQHF
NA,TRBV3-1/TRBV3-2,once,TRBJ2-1,TGTGCCAGCAGCCAAGGCAGGGGGGTCTACAATGAGCAGTTCTTC,CASSQGRGVYNEQFF
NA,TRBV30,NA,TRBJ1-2,TGTGCCTGGAGGGAGCAGGGCGGCTACACCTTC,CAWREQGGYTF
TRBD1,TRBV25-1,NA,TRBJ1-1,TGTGCCAGCAGTGTGACAGGGGGCGAAGCTGAAGCTTTCTTT,CASSVTGGEAEAFF
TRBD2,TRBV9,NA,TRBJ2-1,TGTGCCAGCAGCCAAAGATCCGGGGGGGCCTTGATTGAGCAGTTCTTC,CASSQRSGGALIEQFF
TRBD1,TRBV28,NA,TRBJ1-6,TGTGCCAGCAGGGGTGGACAGGGGGGGTCCTATAATTCACCCCTCCACTTT,CASRGGQGGSYNSPLHF
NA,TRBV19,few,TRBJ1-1,TGTGCCAGTAGTCTACTTGGAGTTAGAACTGAAGCTTTCTTT,CASSLLGVRTEAFF
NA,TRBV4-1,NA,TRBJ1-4,TGCGCCAGCAGCCAAGATTACAGGGTGGGAACTAATGAAAAACTGTTTTTT,CASSQDYRVGTNEKLFF
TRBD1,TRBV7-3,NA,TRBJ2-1,TGTGCCAGCAGCTCCCGTACAGGGGGAAGCTACGGCAATGAGCAGTTCTTC,CASSSRTGGSYGNEQFF
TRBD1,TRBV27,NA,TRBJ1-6,TGTGCCAGCACCCCAGGGGGTGTCTATAATTCACCCCTCCACTTT,CASTPGGVYNSPLHF
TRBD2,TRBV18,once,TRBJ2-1,TGTGCCAGCTCCCCAGCGGGGGAGCAGTTCTTC,CASSPAGEQFF
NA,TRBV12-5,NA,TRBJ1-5,TGTGCTAGCTCAATAGGGGTTAATCAGCCCCAGCATTTT,CASSIGVNQPQHF
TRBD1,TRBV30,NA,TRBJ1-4,TGTGCCTGGAGCTCGGGACAGGGGGCTAATGAAAAACTGTTTTTT,CAWSSGQGANEKLFF
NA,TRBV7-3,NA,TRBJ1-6,TGTGCCAGCAGCTTACTGGGCGCCCATAATTCACCCCTCCACTTT,CASSLLGAHNSPLHF
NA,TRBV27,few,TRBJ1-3,TGTGCCAGCAGTTTATCGCACGGTAGTGGAAACACCATATATTTT,CASSLSHGSGNTIYF
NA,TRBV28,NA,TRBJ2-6,TGTGCCAGCAGTTCACAGGGTACTGGTGGGGCCAACGTCCTGACTTTC,CASSSQGTGGANVLTF
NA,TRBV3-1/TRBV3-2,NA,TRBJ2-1,TGTGCCAGCAGCCAATTTGGGTTACGCTCCGGGACCTACAATGAGCAGTTCTTC,CASSQFGLRSGTYNEQFF
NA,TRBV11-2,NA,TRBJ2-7,TGTGCCAGCAGCTTAGTGGGCAGCTACGAGCAGTACTTC,CASSLVGSYEQYF
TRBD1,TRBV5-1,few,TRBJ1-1,TGCGCCAGCAGCTCAGGGACAGGGCTCATGAACACTGAAGCTTTCTTT,CASSSGTGLMNTEAFF
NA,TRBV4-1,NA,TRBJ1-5,TGCGCCAGCAGCCGGTCACAGACAGTCCAGGGGCCCCAGCATTTT,CASSRSQTVQGPQHF
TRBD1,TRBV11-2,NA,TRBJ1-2,TGTGCCAGCAGCATAGGGACAGGGGGTGGTGGCTACACCTTC,CASSIGTGGGGYTF
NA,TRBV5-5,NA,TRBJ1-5,TGTGCCAGCAGCTTGGCCCACAATCAGCCCCAGCATTTT,CASSLAHNQPQHF
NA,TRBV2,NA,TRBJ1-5,TGTGCCAGCAGTGAATTGCAGTATAGCAATCAGCCCCAGCATTTT,CASSELQYSNQPQHF
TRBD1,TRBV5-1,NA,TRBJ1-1,TGCGCCAGCAGCGAGTCGGGGACAGGGCCCACTGAAGCTTTCTTT,CASSESGTGPTEAFF
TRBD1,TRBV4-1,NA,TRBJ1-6,TGCGCCAGCAGCCAAGAATCGAGGGGGCTGGGCTCACCCCTCCACTTT,CASSQESRGLGSPLHF
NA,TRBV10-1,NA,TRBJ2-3,TGCGCCCCCCGGAGGACAGTTATACTTTCTAGCACAGATACGCAGTATTTT,CAPRRTVILSSTDTQYF
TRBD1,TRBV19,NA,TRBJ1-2,TGTGCCAGTAGTATGCTCGCACTACAGGGGCGAGGCTACACCTTC,CASSMLALQGRGYTF
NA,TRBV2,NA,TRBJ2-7,TGTGCCAGCACTAGGGCAGGGGACGAGCAGTACTTC,CASTRAGDEQYF
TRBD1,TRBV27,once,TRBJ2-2,TGTGCCAGCAGTTTATTCGGACAGGGAGGGAACACCGGGGAGCTGTTTTTT,CASSLFGQGGNTGELFF
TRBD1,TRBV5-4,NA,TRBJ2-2,TGTGCCAGCAGCTCCCGACAGGGGGACACCGGGGAGCTGTTTTTT,CASSSRQGDTGELFF
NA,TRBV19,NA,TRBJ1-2,TGTGCCACCACGTGGGACAACGAGAGGGGCTACACCTTC,CATTWDNERGYTF
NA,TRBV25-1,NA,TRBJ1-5,TGTGCCAGCAGTGCGGGCAGGGGATGGCATTTT,CASSAGRGWHF
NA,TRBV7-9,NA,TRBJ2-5,TGTGCCAGCAGCGGCAGGGGAGTGGAGACCCAGTACTTC,CASSGRGVETQYF
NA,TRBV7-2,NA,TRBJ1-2,TGTGCCAGCAGCTCAGACAGCTATGGCTACACCTTC,CASSSDSYGYTF
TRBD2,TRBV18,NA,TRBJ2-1,TGTGCCAGCTCCCGGGGAGGGAATCACAATGAGCAGTTCTTC,CASSRGGNHNEQFF
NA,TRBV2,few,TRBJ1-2,TGTGCCAGCAATAAGGATGGGGCAAGTGGCTACACCTTC,CASNKDGASGYTF
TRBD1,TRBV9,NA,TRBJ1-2,TGTGCCAGCAGCGTCGGAGGGGGCGACTATGGCTACACCTTC,CASSVGGGDYGYTF
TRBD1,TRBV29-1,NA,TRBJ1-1,TGCAGCTCCGAAGGACAGGAAAACACTGAAGCTTTCTTT,CSSEGQENTEAFF
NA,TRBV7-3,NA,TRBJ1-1,TGTGCCAGCAGCTTAACGGGTCGCGGGAACACTGAAGCTTTCTTT,CASSLTGRGNTEAFF
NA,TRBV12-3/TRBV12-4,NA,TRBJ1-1,TGTGCCAGCAGTTTATATTCGGACACTGAAGCTTTCTTT,CASSLYSDTEAFF